What follows is one T cell receptor beta chain and its context. Its antigen is undetermined. Measured with immunoSEQ multiplex PCR; TCRdb has only the in-frame clones, and not every one. The data contain a few hundred thousand clones, about four fifths of them seen just once; the ten biggest clones take up 7.4%. This CDR3 has 14 residues. V shed 3 bases and J shed 8 bases, with 13 bases lying between them. CDR1 SNHLY and CDR2 FYNNEI come from the germline V gene. These data come from a study of Ad26.COV2.S vaccination and SARS-CoV-2 variants. Study background: Participants got Ad26.COV2.S intramuscularly, once or twice 56 days apart. Study outcomes and limitations: Individuals receiving vaccine had higher spike-specific TCR breadth than placebo recipients did.

Treatment denoted: roughly 20 received Ad26.COV2.S at low or high dose, single or two shots; five or six received placebo; per-sample allocation not given. The samples were gathered on day 63 after the first injection of vaccine or placebo. Sequences were derived from peripheral blood, sampled in a trial of Ad26.COV2.S vaccine versus placebo. The chain joins TRBV2 to TRBJ1-4; no clear D. The receptor was derived from a person aged 18-65 years who received the Ad26.COV2.S COVID-19 vaccine or a placebo. CDR3 sequence: CASSDGNEVEKLFF. The CDR3 DNA follows: TGTGCCAGCAGTGACGGTAACGAGGTCGAAAAACTGTTTTTT.